This T cell receptor beta chain appears in the sequencing data of a study of regulatory T cells in long-lasting Graves disease. The V end lost 3 bases, the J end lost 0 bases, and 17 bases lay between the germline ends. The CDR3 length is 17 residues. Time point of the sample: newly diagnosed GD, antithyroid drugs for less than 3 months. Making the TCR library involved RNA that had been extracted from PBMCs. Roughly 8.2-milliliter peripheral blood samples went into EDTA tubes. This clonotype was counted at least ten times. What it binds is not known. Researchers made TCR beta libraries by using iRepertoire HTBI primers and running Arm-PCR on CDR3 regions. A single record per CDR3 protein comes from TCRdb applying MiXCR to the multiplex PCR reads. The repertoire holds 680,000 or so distinct CDR3 sequences, around 17% seen once, with around a sixth in the top ten. Study-wide points: Patients with persistent disease showed a bias toward TRBV28, TRBJ1-2 and TRBJ2-5.

This sample was shared with a second study, whose subject was T cells in Graves' hyperthyroidism and ophthalmopathy. Per that paper: Most clonotypes that expanded in the thyroid above 0.001 also showed up in blood.

The V call is TRBV12-3 or TRBV12-4, the J call TRBJ1-2; maybe TRBD1 (6 bases). The TCR originated in a woman in her twenties or thirties with Graves disease. The sample was peripheral blood mononuclear cells (PBMCs), taken at new diagnosis, from a patient treated with antithyroid drugs. The CDR3 region is CASSFGGRPSSNYGYTF. The DNA for the CDR3 is TGTGCCAGCAGTTTTGGGGGGCGCCCCTCCTCTAACTATGGCTACACCTTC.